A single T cell receptor beta chain is shown here with its context. Germline V gives CDR1 ENHRY, CDR2 SYGVKD. V was pared by 0 bases and J by 2 bases, with 1 base of the junction left unmatched. CDR3 length equals 15 residues. This entry comes from a study of T cell responses to AZD1222 COVID-19 vaccine. Study as a whole: Second-dose groups at about 4 or about 12 weeks were pooled.

TCRdb's table, derived via immunoSEQ multiplex PCR, lists solely in-frame clones and lacks some. The table has about 100,000 clones, roughly 89% seen once; the top ten hold 16%. The chain joins TRBV10-3 to TRBJ2-5; 9 bases are a match to TRBD1. This specimen was peripheral blood, taken on day 0 of AZD1222 vaccination. The TCR was taken from an adult in good health. The CDR3 DNA reads as TGTGCCATCAGTGAGTCGGGACAGGGACAAGAGACCCAGTACTTC. Its translation: CAISESGQGQETQYF.